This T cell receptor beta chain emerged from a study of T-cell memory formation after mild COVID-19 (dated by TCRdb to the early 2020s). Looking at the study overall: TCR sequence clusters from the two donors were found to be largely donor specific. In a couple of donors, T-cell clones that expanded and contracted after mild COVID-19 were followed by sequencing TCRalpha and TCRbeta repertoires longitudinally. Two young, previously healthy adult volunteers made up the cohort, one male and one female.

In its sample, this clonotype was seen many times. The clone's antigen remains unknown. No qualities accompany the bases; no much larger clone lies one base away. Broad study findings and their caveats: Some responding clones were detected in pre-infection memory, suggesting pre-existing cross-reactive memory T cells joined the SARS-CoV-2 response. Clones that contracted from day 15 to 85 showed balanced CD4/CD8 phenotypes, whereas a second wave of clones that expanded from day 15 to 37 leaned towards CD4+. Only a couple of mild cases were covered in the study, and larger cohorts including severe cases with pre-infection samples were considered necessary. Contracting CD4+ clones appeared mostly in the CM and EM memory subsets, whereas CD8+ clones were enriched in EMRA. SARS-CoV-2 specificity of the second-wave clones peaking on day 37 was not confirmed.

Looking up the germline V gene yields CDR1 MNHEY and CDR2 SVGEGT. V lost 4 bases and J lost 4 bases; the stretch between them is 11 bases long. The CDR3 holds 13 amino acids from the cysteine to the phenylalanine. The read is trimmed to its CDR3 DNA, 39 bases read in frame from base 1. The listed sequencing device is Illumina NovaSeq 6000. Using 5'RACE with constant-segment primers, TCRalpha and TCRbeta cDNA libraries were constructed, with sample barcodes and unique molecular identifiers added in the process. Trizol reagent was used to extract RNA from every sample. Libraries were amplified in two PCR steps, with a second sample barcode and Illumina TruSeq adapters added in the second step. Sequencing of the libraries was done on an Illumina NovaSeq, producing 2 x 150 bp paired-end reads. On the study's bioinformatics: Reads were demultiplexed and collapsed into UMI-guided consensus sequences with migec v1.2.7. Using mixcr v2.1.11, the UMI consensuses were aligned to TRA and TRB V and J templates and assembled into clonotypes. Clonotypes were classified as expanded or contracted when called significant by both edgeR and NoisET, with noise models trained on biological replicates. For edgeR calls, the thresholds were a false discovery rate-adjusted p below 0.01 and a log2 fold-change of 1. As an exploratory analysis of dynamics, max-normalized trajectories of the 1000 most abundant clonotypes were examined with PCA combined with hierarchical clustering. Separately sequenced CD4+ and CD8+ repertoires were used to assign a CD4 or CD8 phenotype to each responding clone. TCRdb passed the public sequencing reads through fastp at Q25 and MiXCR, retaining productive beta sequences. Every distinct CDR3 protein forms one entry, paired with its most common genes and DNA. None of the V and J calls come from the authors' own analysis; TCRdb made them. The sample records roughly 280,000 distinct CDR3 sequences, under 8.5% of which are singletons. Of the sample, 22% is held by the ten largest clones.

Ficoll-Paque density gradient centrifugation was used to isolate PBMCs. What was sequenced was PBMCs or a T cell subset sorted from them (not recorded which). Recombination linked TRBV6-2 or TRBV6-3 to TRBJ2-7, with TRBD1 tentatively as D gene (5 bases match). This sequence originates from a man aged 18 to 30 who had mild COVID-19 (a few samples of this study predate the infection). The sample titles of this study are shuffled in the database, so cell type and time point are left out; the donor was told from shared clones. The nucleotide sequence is TGTGCCAGCAGTTCTCGTCAGGGATACGAGCAGTACTTC. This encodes CASSSRQGYEQYF.